One and the same sample provided the 14 T cell receptor beta chains below, sequenced in a study of T cell clones after liver transplantation (dated by TCRdb to the late 2010s). The library was built by means of the immunoSEQ multiplex PCR assay. As stored in TCRdb, this immuneACCESS dataset retains in-frame rearrangements with V and J assigned. A fraction of the clones does not appear; measured against another copy, unresolved V genes explain less than half of the discrepancy, and the remainder lacks a known reason. Across this sample there are roughly 20,000 clones, with about 94% seen only once. 20% to 30% of the sample goes to the ten largest clones. This sample comprised CD8+ T cells from blood, obtained roughly 26 months after liver transplant. These TCRs come from a human patient who received a liver transplant. After a transplant, certain T cells may trace back to the graft donor.

In regard to this clone: At one boundary the junction diverges from the germline segment, which might be a read error. Other DNA sequences in this specimen translate into the identical CDR3. The rearrangement uses TRBV10-3 and TRBJ2-7; D remains ambiguous. The germline V gene has CDR1 ENHRY and CDR2 SYGVKD. The CDR3 spans 12 residues. The CDR3 DNA reads as TGTGCCATCAGTACCGACTCCTACGAGCAGTACTTT. Its protein product is CAISTDSYEQYF.

V usage is TRBV25-1 and J usage is TRBJ2-1, with D possibly matching TRBD2 (5 bases). The CDR3 has 13 amino acids. Germline V gene lookup returns CDR1 MGHDK and CDR2 SYGVNS. V was clipped by 8 bases and J by 6 bases, with 14 bases between them. The CDR3 region has the DNA TGTGCCAGCGCGGGTCGGGGTCGCAATGAGCAGTTCTTC. Encoded protein: CASAGRGRNEQFF.

The CDR3 DNA follows: TGTGCCAGCAGCTTAGGGGGGCGACAGATCTATGGCTACACCTTC. Its translation: CASSLGGRQIYGYTF. The J gene is TRBJ1-2, the V gene TRBV7-9; possibly TRBD1 for D (6 bases). Per germline, CDR1 SEHNR and CDR2 FQNEAQ (reference sequence). Between the trimmed V and J ends, which lost 1 base and 4 bases, there was a span of 13 bases. This CDR3 contains 15 residues.

The chain is built from TRBV4-3 and TRBJ2-1; 10 bases match TRBD2. This CDR3 region has 16 residues. Germline V CDR1 and CDR2: LGHNA, YSLEER. V shed 1 base and J 8 bases; nucleotides not matched to a gene: 8. This chain's CDR3 is CASSQVASGSFDEQFF. The CDR3 DNA reads TGCGCCAGCAGCCAAGTGGCTAGCGGGAGTTTCGATGAGCAGTTCTTC.

The V call is TRBV7-9, the J call TRBJ2-1; D is ambiguous. The V and J ends lost 7 bases and 3 bases respectively, with 13 bases between them. This CDR3 is built from 14 residues. The germline CDR1 and CDR2 sequences are SEHNR and FQNEAQ (reference sequence). The CDR3 loop reads CASTLRSLYNEQFF. The CDR3 DNA is TGTGCCAGCACCCTCCGGAGCCTCTACAATGAGCAGTTCTTC.

In this sample, this clone turned up once. This sequence joins TRBV6-4 and TRBJ2-7; TRBD2 aligns across 14 bases. Germline values: CDR1 MRHNA, CDR2 SNTAGT. Trimming cost V 6 bases and J 2 bases; bases outside gene matches: 9. The CDR3 extends over 17 amino acids. The CDR3 sequence: CASRGQTSGRAAYEQYF. CDR3 bases: TGTGCCAGCAGGGGGCAGACTAGCGGGAGGGCCGCCTACGAGCAGTACTTC.

The V gene is TRBV5-4, the J gene TRBJ2-1; 10 bases match TRBD2. The germline V gene encodes CDR1 SGHNT and CDR2 YYREEE (reference sequence). This CDR3 is 17 amino acids long. V dropped 2 bases and J dropped 4; count of bases not matched to a gene: 9. The CDR3, as DNA: TGTGCCAGCAGCTTCCCCGGGGTAGCGGGAGGTTACAATGAGCAGTTCTTC. Amino acids: CASSFPGVAGGYNEQFF. Variable domain in full (rest from reference TRBV5-4 and TRBJ2-1): ETGVTQSPTHLIKTRGQQVTLRCSSQSGHNTVSWYQQALGQGPQFIFQYYREEENGRGNFPPRFSGLQFPNYSSELNVNALELDDSALYLCASSFPGVAGGYNEQFFGPGTRLTVL.

The V call is TRBV9, the J call TRBJ1-3; D not certain. Trimming removed 4 bases from V and 0 bases from J, with 11 bases in between. Germline V gene data show CDR1 as SGDLS and CDR2 as YYNGEE. The CDR3 is made up of 15 amino acids. The CDR3 sequence is CASSPTGVSGNTIYF. As DNA, the CDR3 is TGTGCCAGCAGCCCGACGGGAGTCTCTGGAAACACCATATATTTT. The entire variable domain, with the rest obtained from reference TRBV9 and TRBJ1-3, is as follows: DSGVTQTPKHLITATGQRVTLRCSPRSGDLSVYWYQQSLDQGLQFLIQYYNGEERAKGNILERFSAQQFPDLHSELNLSSLELGDSALYFCASSPTGVSGNTIYFGEGSWLTVV.

The chain carries TRBV6-4 and TRBJ2-6, with D possibly matching TRBD2 (7 bases). This CDR3 spans 20 amino acids. V lost 0 bases to trimming and J lost 1 base, with 19 bases between them. Germline assignment: CDR1 MRHNA and CDR2 SNTAGT. In nucleotides, the CDR3 is TGTGCCAGCAGTGACTCGGAGAGGGGGAGGGGACTGTCTGGGGCCAACGTCCTGACTTTC. This encodes CASSDSERGRGLSGANVLTF.

This rearrangement joins TRBV11-2 to TRBJ2-7; no reliable D call. Germline assignment: CDR1 SGHAT and CDR2 FQNNGV. V gave up 1 base and J gave up 2 bases, with 12 bases separating them. The CDR3 length is 15 residues. The CDR3 bases are TGTGCCAGCAGCTTAGTAGACCGGGCCGCCTACGAGCAGTACTTC. This translates into CASSLVDRAAYEQYF.

This clone has a single count. This chain uses TRBV27 with TRBJ1-2; possible D gene TRBD1, 5 bases. Germline loops: CDR1 MNHEY, CDR2 SMNVEV (reference sequence). CDR3 size: 13 residues. V was cut by 8 bases and J by 1 base, with 11 bases left in between. The CDR3 DNA sequence: TGTGCCAGCGGGGACGGGATTAACTATGGCTACACCTTC. Amino acids: CASGDGINYGYTF.

V gene TRBV10-1 combines with J gene TRBJ2-6; no clear D. Trimming took off 6 bases at V and 1 base at J, with 16 bases between the two ends. The CDR3 is 17 amino acids. CDR1 is WNHNN, CDR2 SYGVQD, per germline (reference sequence). The CDR3 sequence is CASRRNPLLSGANVLTF. The DNA of the CDR3 is TGCGCCAGCAGACGAAATCCTCTCCTATCTGGGGCCAACGTCCTGACTTTC.

This sequence joins TRBV11-2 and TRBJ2-7; the D is unclear. The V end was cut by 2 bases, the J end by 4 bases, with 6 bases between. The CDR3 covers 12 residues. Germline CDR1 and CDR2: SGHAT and FQNNGV. In nucleotides, the CDR3 is TGTGCCAGCAGCTTACTGGCGTACGAGCAGTACTTC. This gives the protein CASSLLAYEQYF.

J is TRBJ2-3 and V is TRBV11-2; the D gene is possibly TRBD1 (6 bases). The germline V gene encodes CDR1 SGHAT and CDR2 FQNNGV. The CDR3 consists of 15 residues. V was shortened by 2 bases and J by 6 bases, with 15 bases between the two germline ends. CDR3 sequence (DNA): TGTGCCAGCAGCTTAACAGGGCTACGAATGGATACGCAGTATTTT. Its protein product is CASSLTGLRMDTQYF. The full variable domain, completed using reference TRBV11-2 and TRBJ2-3, is EAGVAQSPRYKIIEKRQSVAFWCNPISGHATLYWYQQILGQGPKLLIQFQNNGVVDDSQLPKDRFSAERLKGVDSTLKIQPAKLEDSAVYLCASSLTGLRMDTQYFGPGTRLTVL.